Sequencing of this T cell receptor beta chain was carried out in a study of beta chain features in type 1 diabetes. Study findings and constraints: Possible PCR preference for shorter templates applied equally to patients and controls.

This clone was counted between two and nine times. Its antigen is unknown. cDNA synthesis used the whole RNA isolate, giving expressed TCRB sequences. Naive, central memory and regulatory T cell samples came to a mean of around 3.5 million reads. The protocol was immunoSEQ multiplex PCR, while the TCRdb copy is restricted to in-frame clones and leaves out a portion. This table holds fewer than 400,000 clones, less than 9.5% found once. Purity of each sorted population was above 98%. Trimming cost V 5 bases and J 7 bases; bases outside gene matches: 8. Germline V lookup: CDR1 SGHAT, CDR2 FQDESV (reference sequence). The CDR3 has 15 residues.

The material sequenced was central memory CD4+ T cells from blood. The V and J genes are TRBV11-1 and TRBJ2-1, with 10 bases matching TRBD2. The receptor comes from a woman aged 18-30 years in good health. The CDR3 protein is CASSPLAGVLNEQFF. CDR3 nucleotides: TGTGCCAGCAGCCCTCTAGCGGGAGTGCTGAATGAGCAGTTCTTC.